This T cell receptor beta chain was sequenced for a study of OX40 agonist ivuxolimab in advanced cancers. Study at large: Mean age approximately 59 years, range roughly 23 to 79; about 81% male. Partial responses were achieved by three patients, one with hepatocellular carcinoma and two with cutaneous melanoma.

At baseline, cycle 4 day 1, and cycle 7 day 1, blood was sampled. General study results and limits: Several nonresponders also turned out to have low normalized T-cell clonal expansion.

Turning to this clone: Its antigen is not known.

This CDR3 comprises 14 residues. V gave up 5 bases and J gave up 9 bases, with 14 bases separating them. Germline CDR1 is SGHAT and CDR2 is FQNNGV. The repertoire was sequenced with immunoSEQ multiplex PCR; TCRdb's copy has only in-frame clones and lacks some. Seen here are approximately 72,000 clones, around 88% observed once, and the top ten hold 0.86%. The sequencing here drew on CD4+ or CD8+ T cells sorted from blood, taken in a trial of the OX40 agonist ivuxolimab. The receptor comes from an adult with an advanced solid tumor such as melanoma, head and neck, liver or kidney cancer. The gene calls are TRBV11-2 and TRBJ1-6, with D possibly being TRBD1 (6 bases). The CDR3 here is CASSQNRVGSPLHF. The CDR3 DNA is TGTGCCAGCAGCCAGAACAGGGTCGGTTCACCCCTCCACTTT.